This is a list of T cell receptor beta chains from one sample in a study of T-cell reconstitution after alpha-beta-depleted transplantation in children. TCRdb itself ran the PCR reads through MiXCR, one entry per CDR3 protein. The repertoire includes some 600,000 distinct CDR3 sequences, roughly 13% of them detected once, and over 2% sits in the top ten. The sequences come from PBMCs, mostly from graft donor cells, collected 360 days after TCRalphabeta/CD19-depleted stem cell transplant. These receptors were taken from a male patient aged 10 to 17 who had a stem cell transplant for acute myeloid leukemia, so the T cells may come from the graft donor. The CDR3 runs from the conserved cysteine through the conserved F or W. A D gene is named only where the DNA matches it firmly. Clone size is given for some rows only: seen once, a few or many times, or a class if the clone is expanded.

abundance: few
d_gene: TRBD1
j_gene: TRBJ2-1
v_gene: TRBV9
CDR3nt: TGTGCCAGCAGCGCTTCGAGATTGGACAGGGCCAATGAGCAGTTCTTC
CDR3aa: CASSASRLDRANEQFF

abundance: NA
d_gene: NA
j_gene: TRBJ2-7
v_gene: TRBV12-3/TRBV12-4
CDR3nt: TGTGCCAGCAGTTCCCTTAGGATGTTCTCCTACGAGCAGTACTTC
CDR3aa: CASSSLRMFSYEQYF

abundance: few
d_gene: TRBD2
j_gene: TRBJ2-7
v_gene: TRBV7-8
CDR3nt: TGTGCCAGCAGCTTAGAATCTAGCGGCCCCTACGAGCAGTACTTC
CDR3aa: CASSLESSGPYEQYF

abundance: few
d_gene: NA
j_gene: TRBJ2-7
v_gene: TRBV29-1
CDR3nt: TGCAGCGTTTCCTTTCCCGACAGATACGAGCAGTACTTC
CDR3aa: CSVSFPDRYEQYF

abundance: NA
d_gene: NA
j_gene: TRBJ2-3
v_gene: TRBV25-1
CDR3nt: TGTGCCAGCAGTAGCCGGGACCGAATCACAGATACGCAGTATTTT
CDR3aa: CASSSRDRITDTQYF

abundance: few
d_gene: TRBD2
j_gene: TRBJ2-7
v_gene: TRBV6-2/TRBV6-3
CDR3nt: TGTGCCAGCAGTTCCGTCCTGACTAGCGGGAGAAACGAGCAGTACTTC
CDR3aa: CASSSVLTSGRNEQYF

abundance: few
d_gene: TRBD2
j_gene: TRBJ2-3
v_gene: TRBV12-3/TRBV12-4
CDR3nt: TGTGCCAGCGGGAGGGTAGATACGCAGTATTTT
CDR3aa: CASGRVDTQYF

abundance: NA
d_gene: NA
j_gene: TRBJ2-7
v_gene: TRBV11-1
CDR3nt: TGTGCCAGCAGCCGAGGCGCGGTCTTCTCCTACGAGCAGTACTTC
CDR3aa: CASSRGAVFSYEQYF

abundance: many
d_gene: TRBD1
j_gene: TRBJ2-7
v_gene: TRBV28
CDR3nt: TGTGCCAGCACCTCCGGGACAGTCCCCTACGAGCAGTACTTC
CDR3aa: CASTSGTVPYEQYF

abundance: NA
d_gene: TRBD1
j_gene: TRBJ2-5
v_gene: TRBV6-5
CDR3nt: TGTGCCAGCATTTTACGGACAGGGCCCGGGGGAGAGACCCAGTACTTC
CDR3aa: CASILRTGPGGETQYF

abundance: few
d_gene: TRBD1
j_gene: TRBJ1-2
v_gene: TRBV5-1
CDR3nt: TGCGCCAGCAGCGAGAAGGGACAGGGCCCGCATCTTTATGGCTACACCTTC
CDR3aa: CASSEKGQGPHLYGYTF

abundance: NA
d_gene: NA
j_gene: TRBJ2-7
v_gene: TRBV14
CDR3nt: TGTGCCAGCAGCCCTGAAGACGGGAACTACGAGCAGTACTTC
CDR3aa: CASSPEDGNYEQYF

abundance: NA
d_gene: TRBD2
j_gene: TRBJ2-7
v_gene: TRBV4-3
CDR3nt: TGCGCCAGCAGCCTTAAGAGCGGGGGATCCTCCTACGAGCAGTACTTC
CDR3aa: CASSLKSGGSSYEQYF

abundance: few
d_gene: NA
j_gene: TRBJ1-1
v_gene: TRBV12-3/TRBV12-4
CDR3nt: TGTGCCAGCAGCCGGGAGAACACTGAAGCTTTCTTT
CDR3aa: CASSRENTEAFF

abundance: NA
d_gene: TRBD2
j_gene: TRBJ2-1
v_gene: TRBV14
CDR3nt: TGTGCCAGCAGCCCCCATAACCATTTCGGGACTAGCGGGAAAACTCGGCGCGATGAGCAGTTCTTC
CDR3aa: CASSPHNHFGTSGKTRRDEQFF

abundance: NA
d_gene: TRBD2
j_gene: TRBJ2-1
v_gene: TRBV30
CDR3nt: TGTGCCTGGAGTGTAAATAGCGGGAGATGGGGTGAGCAGTTCTTC
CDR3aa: CAWSVNSGRWGEQFF

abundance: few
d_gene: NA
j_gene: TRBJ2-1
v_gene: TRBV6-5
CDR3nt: TGTGCCAGCAGTTACTACAGGGATGGGGGTCAGTTCTTC
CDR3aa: CASSYYRDGGQFF

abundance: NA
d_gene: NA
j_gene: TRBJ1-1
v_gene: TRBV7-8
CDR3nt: TGTGCCAGCAGCTTAGGAGTGTGGCAGAACACTGAAGCTTTCTTT
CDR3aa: CASSLGVWQNTEAFF

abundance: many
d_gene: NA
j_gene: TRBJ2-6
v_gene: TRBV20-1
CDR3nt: TGCAGTGCTAGAGATGCCCTTGCCAGCTCTGGGGCCAACGTCCTGACTTTC
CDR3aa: CSARDALASSGANVLTF

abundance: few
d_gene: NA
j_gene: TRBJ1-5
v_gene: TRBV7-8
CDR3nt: TGTGCCAGCAGCTTAGAAAATTTCGGGTTTCAGCCCCAGCATTTT
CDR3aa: CASSLENFGFQPQHF

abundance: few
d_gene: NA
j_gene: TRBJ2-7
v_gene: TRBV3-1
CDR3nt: TGTGCCAGCAGCCCAAAAGCCCGGCCCCGCTCCTACGAGCAGTACTTC
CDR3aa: CASSPKARPRSYEQYF

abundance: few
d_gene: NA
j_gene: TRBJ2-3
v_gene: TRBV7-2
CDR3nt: TGTGCCAGCAGCTTAGCCTCTAGCGCAATCCGCACAGATACGCAGTATTTT
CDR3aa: CASSLASSAIRTDTQYF

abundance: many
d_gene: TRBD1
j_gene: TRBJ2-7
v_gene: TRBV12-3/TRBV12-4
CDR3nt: TGTGCCAGCAGTTTAGCCCAGGGGGAATACTACGAGCAGTACTTC
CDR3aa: CASSLAQGEYYEQYF

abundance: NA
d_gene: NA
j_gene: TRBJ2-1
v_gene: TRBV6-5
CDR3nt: TGTGCCAGCAGTTCGAACGAGATGGCTTCTTACAATGAGCAGTTCTTC
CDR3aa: CASSSNEMASYNEQFF

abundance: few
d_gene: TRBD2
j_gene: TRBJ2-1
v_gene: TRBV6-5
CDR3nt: TGTGCCAGCAGTCACGGGACTAGCGGAGCCGGGTACAATGAGCAGTTCTTC
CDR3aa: CASSHGTSGAGYNEQFF

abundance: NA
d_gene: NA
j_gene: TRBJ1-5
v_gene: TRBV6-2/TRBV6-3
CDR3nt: TGTGCCAGCAGGACCATTCCGGGGGAGGGAAGCAATCAGCCCCAGCATTTT
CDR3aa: CASRTIPGEGSNQPQHF

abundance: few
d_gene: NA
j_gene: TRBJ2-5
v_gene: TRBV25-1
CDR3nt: TGTGCCAGCAGTGAGGGCAGACACCAAGAGACCCAGTACTTC
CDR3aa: CASSEGRHQETQYF

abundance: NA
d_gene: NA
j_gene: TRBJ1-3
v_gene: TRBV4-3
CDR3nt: TGCGCCAGCAGCCAAGACCTAAGGGGAGCTGGAAACACCATATATTTT
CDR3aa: CASSQDLRGAGNTIYF

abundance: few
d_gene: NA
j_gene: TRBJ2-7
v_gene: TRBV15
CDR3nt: TGTGCCACCAGCAGAGCAGGGGCGACCTACGAGCAGTACTTC
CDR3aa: CATSRAGATYEQYF

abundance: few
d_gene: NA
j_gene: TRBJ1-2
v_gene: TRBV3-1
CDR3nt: TGTGCCAGCAGCCGGACCGGCAGGGACTATGGCTACACCTTC
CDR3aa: CASSRTGRDYGYTF

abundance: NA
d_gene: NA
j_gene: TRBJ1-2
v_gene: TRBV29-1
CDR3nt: TGCAGCGTCGGGTTAGTTGCGCTAGGAGTTAACTATGGCTACACCTTC
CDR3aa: CSVGLVALGVNYGYTF

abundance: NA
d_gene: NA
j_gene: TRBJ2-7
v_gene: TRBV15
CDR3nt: TGTGCCACCAGCAGATGGGAACAGGGCGGGTACGAGCAGTACTTC
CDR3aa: CATSRWEQGGYEQYF

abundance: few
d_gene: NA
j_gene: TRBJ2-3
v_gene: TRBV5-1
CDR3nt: TGCGCCAGCAGCCTGAGCGGACTATTTAGCACAGATACGCAGTATTTT
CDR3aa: CASSLSGLFSTDTQYF

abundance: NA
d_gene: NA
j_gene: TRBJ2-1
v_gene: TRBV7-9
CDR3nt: TGTGCCAGCAGCTTAGCCCAGGATGAGCAGTTCTTC
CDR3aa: CASSLAQDEQFF

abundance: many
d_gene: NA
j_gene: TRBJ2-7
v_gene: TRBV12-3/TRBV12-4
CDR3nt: TGTGCCAGCAGTTTGAAGCTCCACGAGCAGTACTTC
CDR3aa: CASSLKLHEQYF

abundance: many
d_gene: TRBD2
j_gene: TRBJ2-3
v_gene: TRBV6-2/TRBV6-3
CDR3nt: TGTGCCAGCAGTTACTTCTCTGCGGGAGCTACGCAGTATTTT
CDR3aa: CASSYFSAGATQYF

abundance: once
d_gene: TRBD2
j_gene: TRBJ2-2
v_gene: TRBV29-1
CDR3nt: TGCAGCGTTGATGCTCGGACTAGCGGGAAAAATGGGGAGCTGTTTTTT
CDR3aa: CSVDARTSGKNGELFF

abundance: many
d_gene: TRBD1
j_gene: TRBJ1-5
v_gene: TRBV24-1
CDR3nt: TGTGCCACCAGTGGGACAGGGCTTATTAATCAGCCCCAGCATTTT
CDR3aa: CATSGTGLINQPQHF

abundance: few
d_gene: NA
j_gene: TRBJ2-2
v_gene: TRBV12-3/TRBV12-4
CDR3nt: TGTGCCAGCGACTCCCCCCCCGGGGAGCTGTTTTTT
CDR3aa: CASDSPPGELFF

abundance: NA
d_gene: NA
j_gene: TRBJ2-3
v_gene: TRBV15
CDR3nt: TGTGCCACCAGCAGAGATCAGGGTAACACAGATACGCAGTATTTT
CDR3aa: CATSRDQGNTDTQYF

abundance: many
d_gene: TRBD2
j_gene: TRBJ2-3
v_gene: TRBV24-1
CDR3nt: TGTGCCACCAGTGTGGCGGGGGGCGGAGATACGCAGTATTTT
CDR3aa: CATSVAGGGDTQYF

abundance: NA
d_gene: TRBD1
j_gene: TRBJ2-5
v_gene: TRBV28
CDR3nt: TGTGCCGTACGACAGGGGGCTAAAGAGACCCAGTACTTC
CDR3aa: CAVRQGAKETQYF

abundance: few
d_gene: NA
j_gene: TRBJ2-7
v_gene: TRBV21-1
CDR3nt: TGTGCCAGCAGCTCGGGACGGAGGGAGGACGAGCAGTACTTC
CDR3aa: CASSSGRREDEQYF

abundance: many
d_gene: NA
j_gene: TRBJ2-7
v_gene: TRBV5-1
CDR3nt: TGCGCCAGCAGCCCGCGGTTAGCGGTGAGCTCCTACGAGCAGTACTTC
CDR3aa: CASSPRLAVSSYEQYF

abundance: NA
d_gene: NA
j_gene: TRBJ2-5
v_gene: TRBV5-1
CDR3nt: TGCGCCAGCAGCTTGGTTGGACCCACGATAGCAGGAGAGACCCAGTACTTC
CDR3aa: CASSLVGPTIAGETQYF

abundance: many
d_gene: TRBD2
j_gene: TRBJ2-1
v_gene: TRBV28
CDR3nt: TGTGCCAGCAGTTTAGGAAGCGGGATCTTCAATGAGCAGTTCTTC
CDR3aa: CASSLGSGIFNEQFF

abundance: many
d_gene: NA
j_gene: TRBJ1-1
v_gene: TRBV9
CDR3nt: TGTGCCAGCAGCGTAGGGGGCATGAACACTGAAGCTTTCTTT
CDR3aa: CASSVGGMNTEAFF

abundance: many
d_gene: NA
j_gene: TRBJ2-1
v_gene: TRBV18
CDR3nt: TGTGCCAGCTCACCGGGGGGCTACAATGAGCAGTTCTTC
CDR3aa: CASSPGGYNEQFF

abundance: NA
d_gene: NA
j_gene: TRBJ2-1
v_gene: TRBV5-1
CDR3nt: TGCGCCAGCAGCTTGACAGGCTCAGTAGGGGAGCAGTTCTTC
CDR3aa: CASSLTGSVGEQFF

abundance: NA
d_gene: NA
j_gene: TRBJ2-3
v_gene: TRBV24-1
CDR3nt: TGTGCCACCAGTGACTGGGGCAGCTTGGATACGCAGTATTTT
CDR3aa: CATSDWGSLDTQYF

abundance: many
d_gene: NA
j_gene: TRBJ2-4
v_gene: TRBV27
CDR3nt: TGTGCCAGCAGTTTCTCAGCCAAAAACATTCAGTACTTC
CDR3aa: CASSFSAKNIQYF

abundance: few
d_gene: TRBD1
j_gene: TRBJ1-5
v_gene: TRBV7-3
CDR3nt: TGTGCCAGCAGCTTATTGGCAGGGGGTAGCAATCAGCCCCAGCATTTT
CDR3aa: CASSLLAGGSNQPQHF

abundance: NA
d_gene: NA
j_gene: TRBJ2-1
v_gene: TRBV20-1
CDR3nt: TGCAGTGCTAAATCGCGGGGACATTACAATGAGCAGTTCTTC
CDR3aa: CSAKSRGHYNEQFF

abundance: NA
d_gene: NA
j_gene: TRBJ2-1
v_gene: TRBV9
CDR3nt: TGTGCCAGCAGCAGTATTTGGCCCACTCATGAGCAGTTCTTC
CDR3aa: CASSSIWPTHEQFF

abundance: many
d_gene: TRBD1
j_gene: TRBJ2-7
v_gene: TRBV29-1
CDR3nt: TGCAGCGTTGAAGGACAGGGAGTCTACGAGCAGTACTTC
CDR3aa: CSVEGQGVYEQYF

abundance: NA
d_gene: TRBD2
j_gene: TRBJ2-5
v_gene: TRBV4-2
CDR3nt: TGTGCCAGCAGCCAGGGAGCGGGAGTCGGAGAGACCCAGTACTTC
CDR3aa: CASSQGAGVGETQYF

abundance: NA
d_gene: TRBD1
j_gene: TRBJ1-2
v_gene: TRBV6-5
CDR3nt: TGTGCCAGCAGTTACGGGACAGGGTACGGTGGCTACACCTTC
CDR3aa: CASSYGTGYGGYTF